These 24 T cell receptor beta chains share one sample of origin, sequenced in a study of T cell responses to AZD1222 COVID-19 vaccine. The table came from immunoSEQ multiplex PCR; TCRdb's copy has only in-frame clones and leaves some out. The sample contains some 190,000 clones, around 87% of which appear only once. Source: peripheral blood, taken on day 0 of AZD1222 vaccination. These receptor sequences come from an adult in good health.

Of note for this clone: Its ends do not fully match the called genes, so a read error is possible. The genes are TRBV13 and TRBJ2-4; D could derive from TRBD1 or TRBD2 (6 bases each). CDR1 PRHDT and CDR2 FYEKMQ come from the germline V gene (reference sequence). The CDR3 spans 16 residues. CDR3: CASSLMEGVAKNIQYF. CDR3 sequence (DNA): TGTGCCAGTAGCTTAATGGAGGGGGTAGCCAAAAACATTCAGTACTTC.

In this sample, this clone turned up a few times. The chain employs TRBV5-4 and TRBJ2-2, with TRBD1 identical over 8 bases. Losses at the gene ends were 4 bases for V and 5 bases for J; bases not matched to a gene: 4. CDR3 length: 14 amino acids. From germline, CDR1 is SGHNT and CDR2 YYREEE (reference sequence). The CDR3 sequence is CASSAGQDTGELFF. CDR3 nucleotide sequence: TGTGCCAGCAGCGCGGGACAGGATACCGGGGAGCTGTTTTTT. The whole variable domain, filled in from reference TRBV5-4 and TRBJ2-2, reads ETGVTQSPTHLIKTRGQQVTLRCSSQSGHNTVSWYQQALGQGPQFIFQYYREEENGRGNFPPRFSGLQFPNYSSELNVNALELDDSALYLCASSAGQDTGELFFGEGSRLTVL.

The sample holds one count of this clone. This chain connects TRBV10-3 to TRBJ2-3; possible D gene TRBD1, 5 bases. Trimming shortened V by 3 bases and J by 6 bases, and 16 bases separated the two germline ends. The CDR3 is made up of 15 amino acids. The V gene's germline CDR1 is ENHRY and CDR2 SYGVKD. The CDR3 DNA reads TGTGCCATCAGTGATGTGGGCAGGGTGGCGGATACGCAGTATTTT. This translates into CAISDVGRVADTQYF.

This sequence joins TRBV5-4 and TRBJ1-1; D remains ambiguous. This CDR3 region has 13 residues. V lost 2 bases to trimming and J lost 1 base, with 6 bases between them. Looked up from germline, CDR1 is SGHNT and CDR2 is YYREEE (reference sequence). Here the CDR3 DNA reads TGTGCCAGCAGCTTCGGGGAGAACACTGAAGCTTTCTTT. This codes for CASSFGENTEAFF.

The genes are TRBV7-3 and TRBJ2-1; D possibly uses TRBD1 or TRBD2 (5 bases each). CDR3 size: 14 residues. CDR1 SGHTA and CDR2 FQGTGA come from the germline V gene. V lost 3 bases and J 6 bases, leaving 12 bases between the germline ends. CDR3 region: CASSFTPGPNEQFF. CDR3 nucleotides: TGTGCCAGCAGCTTTACGCCGGGACCCAATGAGCAGTTCTTC.

This chain connects TRBV5-1 to TRBJ2-1, with TRBD2 matching 8 bases. The CDR3 loop spans 15 amino acids. Germline assignment: CDR1 SGHRS and CDR2 YFSETQ. V lost 3 bases and J lost 3; bases outside the gene matches: 5. CDR3 loop: CASSSSGGDYNEQFF. CDR3 bases: TGCGCCAGCAGCTCAAGCGGGGGAGACTACAATGAGCAGTTCTTC.

This clone was seen a single time. V gene TRBV11-2 combines with J gene TRBJ2-1; the match to TRBD1 covers 7 bases. Trimming took 5 bases from V and 6 from J; bases not matched to a gene: 16. The germline CDR1 and CDR2 sequences are SGHAT and FQNNGV. The CDR3 spans 17 residues. CDR3 amino acids: CASSPAPGQKRFNEQFF. CDR3 nucleotides: TGTGCCAGCAGCCCTGCCCCGGGACAGAAAAGATTCAATGAGCAGTTCTTC.

This chain joins TRBV10-2 and TRBJ2-7; 11 bases map to TRBD2. With 5 bases clipped from V and 6 bases from J, the junction kept 6 bases outside the gene matches. This CDR3 contains 14 residues. Germline V gene data show CDR1 as WSHSY and CDR2 as SAAADI. The CDR3 coding sequence is TGCGCCAGCAGTCCGACTAGCGGGGCGGGCGAGCAGTACGTC. It codes for CASSPTSGAGEQYV.

The chain is built from TRBV3-1 (or the pseudogene TRBV3-2) and TRBJ2-5, with 7 bases lining up with TRBD1. The CDR3 is 15 amino acids. The ends lost 1 base at V and 5 bases at J; junction bases unmatched: 7. Germline V gene data show CDR1 as LGHDT and CDR2 as YNNKEL (reference sequence). The DNA of the CDR3 is TGTGCCAGCAGCCAAGTAAACAGGGGTGGGGAGACCCAGTACTTC. It specifies CASSQVNRGGETQYF.

This sequence joins TRBV2 and TRBJ1-5; D may be TRBD1 (6 bases). V was shortened by 8 bases and J by 5 bases, with 13 bases between the two germline ends. The length of the CDR3 is 13 residues. Germline V gene sequence: CDR1 SNHLY, CDR2 FYNNEI. The CDR3 sequence is CASHIYRDQPQHF. The CDR3 DNA sequence: TGTGCCAGCCACATTTACAGGGATCAGCCCCAGCATTTT.

This sequence joins TRBV12-3 or TRBV12-4 and TRBJ1-1; D not resolved. The CDR3 runs 13 residues. Trimming removed 7 bases at V and 4 bases at J, with 13 bases between. The CDR3 DNA sequence: TGTGCCAGCACGGCAGGAGTGAGCACTGAAGCTTTCTTT. Its translation: CASTAGVSTEAFF.

V is TRBV9 and J is TRBJ1-1; tentative D call: TRBD1 (5 bases). This CDR3 is 17 amino acids long. The ends were cut back, 0 bases at V and 1 base at J, with 16 bases in the middle. Germline CDR1 reads SGDLS; CDR2 reads YYNGEE. CDR3 region: CASSVGITGLGNTEAFF. CDR3 in DNA: TGTGCCAGCAGCGTAGGTATAACAGGATTGGGGAACACTGAAGCTTTCTTT.

This clone occurred a few times. The genes are TRBV28 and TRBJ1-6, with D possibly matching TRBD1 (5 bases). The CDR3 covers 19 residues. CDR1 and CDR2 from the germline V gene are MDHEN and SYDVKM. V gave up 2 bases and J gave up 0 bases, with 17 bases separating them. DNA of the CDR3: TGTGCCAGCAGTTTACCTGCGGAGGGGTCAAGCTCCTATAATTCACCCCTCCACTTT. It is translated as CASSLPAEGSSSYNSPLHF.

The chain has TRBV19 and TRBJ2-2; TRBD1 agrees at 8 bases. J gave up 6 bases and V 4 bases, and 4 bases lay outside the gene matches. The germline gives CDR1 LNHDA, CDR2 SQIVND (reference sequence). The CDR3 runs to 14 residues. CDR3 sequence (DNA): TGTGCCAGTAGTAAGGACAGGGTCCCCGGGGAGCTGTTTTTT. Its protein is CASSKDRVPGELFF.

The chain combines TRBV12-3 or TRBV12-4 with TRBJ1-2; tentative D call: TRBD1 (6 bases). V was trimmed by 7 bases and J by 8 bases, leaving 17 bases between them. The CDR3 has 13 amino acids. CDR3 sequence reads: CASNHNRAQGYTF. The CDR3 bases are TGTGCCAGCAACCACAACAGGGCTCAGGGCTACACCTTC.

This clone came up once. The rearrangement joins TRBV7-9 to TRBJ2-7; a possible D gene is TRBD1 (5 bases). CDR3 length: 16 amino acids. Trimming stripped 2 bases from V and 0 bases from J, with 14 bases between. From germline, CDR1 is SEHNR and CDR2 FQNEAQ (reference sequence). CDR3 region: CASSLSWGDHSYEQYV. CDR3 nucleotides: TGTGCCAGCAGCTTAAGCTGGGGCGATCACTCCTACGAGCAGTACGTC.

The chain recombines TRBV27 with TRBJ2-1, with D tentatively TRBD1 or TRBD2 (5 bases each). V was pared by 3 bases and J by 2 bases, with 17 bases between. This CDR3 has 17 amino acids. Germline V lookup: CDR1 MNHEY, CDR2 SMNVEV (reference sequence). The chain's CDR3 is CASSLSSGTLAYNEQFF. The CDR3 DNA reads TGTGCCAGCAGTTTGTCCTCCGGGACGCTAGCCTACAATGAGCAGTTCTTC.

J is TRBJ1-3 and V is TRBV4-2; D not certain. Germline V lookup: CDR1 LGHNA, CDR2 YNFKEQ. With 5 bases removed from V and 0 bases from J, the gap between germline ends came to 11 bases. The CDR3 length is 15 residues. CDR3 in DNA: TGTGCCAGCAGCGTCCGAGGGAGCTCTGGAAACACCATATATTTT. The encoded protein is CASSVRGSSGNTIYF.

The chain uses TRBV18 and TRBJ2-3; 9 positions match TRBD2. Germline lookup yields CDR1 KGHSH and CDR2 LQKENI. This CDR3 comprises 16 residues. Trimming cost V 0 bases and J 2 bases; bases outside gene matches: 3. The CDR3, as DNA: TGTGCCAGCTCACCACCTCCTAGCGGGGTCACAGATACGCAGTATTTT. It encodes CASSPPPSGVTDTQYF. The whole variable domain, filled in from reference TRBV18 and TRBJ2-3, reads NAGVMQNPRHLVRRRGQEARLRCSPMKGHSHVYWYRQLPEEGLKFMVYLQKENIIDESGMPKERFSAEFPKEGPSILRIQQVVRGDSAAYFCASSPPPSGVTDTQYFGPGTRLTVL.

The chain carries TRBV29-1 and TRBJ2-2, with D unclear. Germline loops: CDR1 SQVTM, CDR2 ANQGSEA. The CDR3 runs 12 residues. V lost 7 bases and J lost 4, with 10 bases in between. CDR3: CSALGVTGELFF. CDR3 DNA: TGCAGCGCCCTAGGTGTCACCGGGGAGCTGTTTTTT.

The rearrangement joins TRBV4-2 to TRBJ1-2; possible D gene TRBD1, 5 bases. The V gene's germline CDR1 is LGHNA and CDR2 YNFKEQ. V was cut by 0 bases and J by 7 bases, with 9 bases left in between. CDR3 length: 13 residues. CDR3 region: CASSQEPGAGYTF. The CDR3 nucleotides are TGTGCCAGCAGCCAAGAGCCCGGGGCTGGCTACACCTTC.

CDR3 amino acids: CASSSRDKQETQYF. The CDR3 bases are TGTGCCAGCAGCTCCCGGGACAAACAAGAGACCCAGTACTTC. The chain couples TRBV7-8 to TRBJ2-5; perhaps TRBD1 as D (6 bases). Germline loops: CDR1 SGHVS, CDR2 FQNEAQ. This CDR3 spans 14 amino acids. V was pared by 4 bases and J by 2 bases, with 11 bases between.

In nucleotides, the CDR3 is TGTGCCAGCAGCCCAAATCATGGGGCACCCTACGAGCAGTACTTC. Translated, it gives CASSPNHGAPYEQYF. The chain carries TRBV14 and TRBJ2-7; maybe TRBD1 (5 bases). V lost 4 bases to trimming and J lost 2 bases, with 15 bases between them. The CDR3 loop spans 15 amino acids. Germline V CDR1 and CDR2: SGHDN, FVKESK.

This clone was found a few times. This chain joins TRBV12-3 or TRBV12-4 and TRBJ1-4; no clear D. The CDR3 has 12 amino acids. V dropped 1 base and J dropped 12 bases, with 9 bases sitting between them. The CDR3 region has the DNA TGTGCCAGCAGTTTAGGGTTAGTCCAACTGTTTTTT. This codes for CASSLGLVQLFF.